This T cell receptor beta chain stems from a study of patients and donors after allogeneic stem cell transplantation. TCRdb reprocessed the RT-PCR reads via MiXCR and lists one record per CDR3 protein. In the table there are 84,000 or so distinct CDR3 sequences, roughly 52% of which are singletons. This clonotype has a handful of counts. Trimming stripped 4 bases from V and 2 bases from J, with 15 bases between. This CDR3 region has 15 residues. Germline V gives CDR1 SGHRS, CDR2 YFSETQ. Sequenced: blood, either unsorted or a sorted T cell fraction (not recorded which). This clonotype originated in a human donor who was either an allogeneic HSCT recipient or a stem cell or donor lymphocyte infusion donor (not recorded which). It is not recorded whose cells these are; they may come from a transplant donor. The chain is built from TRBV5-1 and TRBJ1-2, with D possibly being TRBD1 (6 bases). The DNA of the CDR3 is TGCGCCAGCAGCGTAAACAGGGTCGAGAACTATGGCTACACCTTC. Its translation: CASSVNRVENYGYTF.